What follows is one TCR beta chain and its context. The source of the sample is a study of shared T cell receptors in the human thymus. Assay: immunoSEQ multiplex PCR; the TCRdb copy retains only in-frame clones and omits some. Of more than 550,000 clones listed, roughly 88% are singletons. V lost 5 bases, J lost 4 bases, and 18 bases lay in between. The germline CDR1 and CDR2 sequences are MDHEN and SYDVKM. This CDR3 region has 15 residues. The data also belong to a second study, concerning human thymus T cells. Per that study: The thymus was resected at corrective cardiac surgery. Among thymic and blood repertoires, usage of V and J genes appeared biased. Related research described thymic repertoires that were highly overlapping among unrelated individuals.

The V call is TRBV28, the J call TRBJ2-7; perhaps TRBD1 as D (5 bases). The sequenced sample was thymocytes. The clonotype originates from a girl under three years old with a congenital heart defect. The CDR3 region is CASSTQRGLIYEQYF. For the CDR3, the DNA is TGTGCCAGCAGTACTCAAAGGGGTTTGATTTACGAGCAGTACTTC.